These T cell receptor beta chains were read from a single sample in a study of blood T cell repertoires in COVID-19. Profiling relied on immunoSEQ multiplex PCR, and the TCRdb table lists in-frame clones only, not all of them. The sample records 110,000 or so clones, 70% to 90% being singletons. Specimen: peripheral blood. All receptors come from a woman between 65 and 79 years old who had recovered from COVID-19. The CDR3 runs from the conserved cysteine through the conserved F or W.

>TRBV3-1/TRBV3-2
CASSHSGRAWREQYF
>TRBV3-1/TRBV3-2
CASSRPGQSTDTQYF
>TRBV10-1
CASSHLGDRPRVGTEAFF
>TRBV20-1
CSASLVGGTDTQYF
>TRBV7-8
CASSLGGGSRETQYF
>TRBV18
CASSPPGGRRGELFF
>TRBV6-5
CASSRPGQSYGYTF
>TRBV7-2
CASSSRWGDYEQYF
>TRBV3-1/TRBV3-2
CASSQGQGTGNTIYF
>TRBV18
CASSPPLAGGVYNEQFF
>TRBV28
CASIYRDRPSDEQYF
>TRBV18
CASSLQGQETQYF
>TRBV14
CASSQEWGGRSYEQYF
>TRBV5-1
CASSLGRGNGNTIYF
>TRBV6-5
CASTKGQPNTEAFF
>TRBV4-2
CASSQVGAYNEQFF
>TRBV18
CATTDRQGYGYTF
>TRBV28
CASSDGTFHGYTF
>TRBV6-5
CATRRVLENEQYF
>TRBV7-2
CASSLSRAGEKLFF
>TRBV19
CASSIDRGTGELFF
>TRBV9
CASSAETSGLAYGTQYF
>TRBV9
CASSVVGGPTGELFF
>TRBV18
CASSPPSRNTYEQYF
>TRBV30
CAWSRGTSRTDTQYF
>TRBV11-2
CASSFSNRGYEQYF
>TRBV30
CAWMAGRGGRDEQFF
>TRBV28
CASRGWTGGLDEQYF
>TRBV4-3
CASSQVLSADSSYNEQFF
>TRBV28
CASGGGGWLGFF
>TRBV30
CAWSLAGGPGTDTQYF
>TRBV5-1
CASSRTGDGLNTEAFF
>TRBV6-2/TRBV6-3
CASSYSRQGEAFF
>TRBV9
CASSAQAGGRDEQFF